Each of the 12 T cell receptor beta chains below was sequenced from the same sample in a study of graft-versus-host responses after intestinal transplantation (dated by TCRdb to the early 2020s). Library preparation was by the immunoSEQ multiplex PCR assay. TCRdb took this table from immuneACCESS and kept in-frame rearrangements with V and J called. Such tables lack part of the clones; where checked against another copy, unresolved V genes explain under half of the gap, and the rest is unexplained. The sample table holds some 70,000 clones, of which roughly 92% were seen once. Jointly, the top ten make up around 6.7% of the sample. The sequencing used bone marrow, collected 734 days after intestinal transplantation. These receptors were obtained from a human patient who received an intestinal transplant, so some T cells may come from the graft donor.

This rearrangement joins TRBV10-3 to TRBJ2-1; D is ambiguous. CDR3 length equals 12 residues. Trimming stripped 4 bases from V and 7 bases from J, with 8 bases between. Per germline, CDR1 ENHRY and CDR2 SYGVKD. CDR3 sequence (DNA): TGTGCCATCAGTGCCTATGGGAATGAGCAGTTCTTC. It yields the protein CAISAYGNEQFF.

The chain combines TRBV5-6 with TRBJ1-1; TRBD1 might be the D (6 bases). Germline V CDR1 and CDR2: SGHDT, YYEEEE. There are 13 residues in the CDR3. Trimming took off 2 bases at V and 9 bases at J, with 14 bases between the two ends. CDR3 residues: CASSLSRQAQAFF. The CDR3 DNA is TGTGCCAGCAGCTTAAGTAGACAGGCCCAAGCTTTCTTT.

The chain links TRBV19 to TRBJ2-7; D is tentatively TRBD1 or TRBD2 (5 bases each). V gave up 7 bases and J gave up 6 bases, with 16 bases separating them. The CDR3 length is 13 residues. Per the germline V gene, CDR1 is LNHDA and CDR2 is SQIVND (reference sequence). The CDR3 coding sequence is TGTGCCAGTAAGGGGACCGATTTTTTCGAGCAGTACTTC. Protein sequence: CASKGTDFFEQYF.

This clone was recorded a few times. Other nucleotide sequences in the sample specify the same CDR3. The rearrangement uses TRBV5-1 and TRBJ1-5; 7 nucleotides line up with TRBD1. J lost 6 bases, V lost 0 bases, and 3 bases had no gene match. Germline loops: CDR1 SGHRS, CDR2 YFSETQ. CDR3 length: 14 residues. This CDR3 reads CASSLDRGGQPQHF. The CDR3 DNA sequence: TGCGCCAGCAGCTTGGACAGGGGAGGTCAGCCCCAGCATTTT.

This chain joins TRBV11-1 and TRBJ2-5; perhaps TRBD2 as D (6 bases). CDR1 and CDR2 from the germline V gene are SGHAT and FQDESV (reference sequence). CDR3 size: 14 residues. The ends were cut back, 1 base at V and 4 bases at J, with 10 bases in the middle. The CDR3 loop reads CASSLGGGRETQYF. CDR3 DNA: TGTGCCAGCAGCTTAGGAGGAGGGCGAGAGACCCAGTACTTC.

The J gene is TRBJ2-3, the V gene TRBV10-2; no clear D gene. The CDR3 is 11 residues long. Between the trimmed V and J ends, which lost 2 bases and 6 bases, there was a span of 3 bases. Germline V gives CDR1 WSHSY, CDR2 SAAADI. Written as DNA, the CDR3 is TGCGCCAGCAGTGAGGCGGATACGCAGTATTTT. Encoded protein: CASSEADTQYF.

The gene calls are TRBV28 and TRBJ1-1; 7 nucleotides align to TRBD1. CDR3 size: 12 residues. Per the germline V gene, CDR1 is MDHEN and CDR2 is SYDVKM. V shed 3 bases and J 9 bases; nucleotides not matched to a gene: 4. In DNA form, the CDR3 reads TGTGCCAGCAGTTTTGGGACAGCCCAAGCTTTCTTT. It specifies CASSFGTAQAFF.

The chain recombines TRBV9 with TRBJ2-2; the match to TRBD2 covers 8 bases. The CDR3 runs 14 residues. The germline CDR1 and CDR2 sequences are SGDLS and YYNGEE. V was pared by 0 bases and J by 6 bases, with 1 base of the junction left unmatched. CDR3 loop: CASSVASGPGELFF. CDR3 nucleotide sequence: TGTGCCAGCAGCGTAGCTAGCGGGCCCGGGGAGCTGTTTTTT.

The V and J genes are TRBV2 and TRBJ2-7; D call uncertain. The CDR3 is made up of 14 amino acids. The V end was cut by 4 bases, the J end by 6 bases, with 16 bases between. Germline V lookup: CDR1 SNHLY, CDR2 FYNNEI. This CDR3 is CASSVLKFYSEQYF. DNA for the CDR3: TGTGCCAGCAGTGTGCTCAAGTTCTATTCCGAGCAGTACTTC.

V usage is TRBV6-6 and J usage is TRBJ1-1; D not certain. CDR1 is MNHNY and CDR2 is SVGAGI in the germline V gene (reference sequence). V dropped 4 bases and J dropped 3 bases, with 15 bases sitting between them. This CDR3 spans 15 amino acids. The chain's CDR3 is CASSSPSTGYTEAFF. CDR3 nucleotides: TGTGCCAGCAGTTCCCCCTCGACGGGGTACACTGAAGCTTTCTTT.

The V gene is TRBV6-5, the J gene TRBJ2-3; D is uncertain. CDR3 length: 14 residues. CDR1 is MNHEY, CDR2 SVGAGI, per germline. Trimming removed 0 bases from V and 3 bases from J, with 7 bases in between. The CDR3 DNA is TGTGCCAGCAGTTACTCCGGACCAACAGATACGCAGTATTTT. This translates into CASSYSGPTDTQYF.

V gene TRBV13 combines with J gene TRBJ2-1; 12 bases match TRBD2. Germline V gene data show CDR1 as PRHDT and CDR2 as FYEKMQ (reference sequence). Trimming took 1 base from V and 6 from J; bases not matched to a gene: 13. CDR3 size: 19 residues. DNA for the CDR3: TGTGCCAGCAGCTTAGAATCCCTAGCGGGAGGGCATAATGGCAATGAGCAGTTCTTC. Encoded protein: CASSLESLAGGHNGNEQFF.